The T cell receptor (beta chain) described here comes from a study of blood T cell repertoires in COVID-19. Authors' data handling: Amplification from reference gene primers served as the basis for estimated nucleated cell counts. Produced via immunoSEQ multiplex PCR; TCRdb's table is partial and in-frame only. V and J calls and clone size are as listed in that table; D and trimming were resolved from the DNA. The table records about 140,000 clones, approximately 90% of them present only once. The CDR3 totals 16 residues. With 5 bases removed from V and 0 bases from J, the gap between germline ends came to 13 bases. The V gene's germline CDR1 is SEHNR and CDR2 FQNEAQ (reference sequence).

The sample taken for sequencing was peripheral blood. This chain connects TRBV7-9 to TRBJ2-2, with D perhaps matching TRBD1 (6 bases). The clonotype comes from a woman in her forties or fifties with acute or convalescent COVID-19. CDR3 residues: CASSGTGTPNTGELFF. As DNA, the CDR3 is TGTGCCAGCAGCGGAACCGGGACACCGAACACCGGGGAGCTGTTTTTT.